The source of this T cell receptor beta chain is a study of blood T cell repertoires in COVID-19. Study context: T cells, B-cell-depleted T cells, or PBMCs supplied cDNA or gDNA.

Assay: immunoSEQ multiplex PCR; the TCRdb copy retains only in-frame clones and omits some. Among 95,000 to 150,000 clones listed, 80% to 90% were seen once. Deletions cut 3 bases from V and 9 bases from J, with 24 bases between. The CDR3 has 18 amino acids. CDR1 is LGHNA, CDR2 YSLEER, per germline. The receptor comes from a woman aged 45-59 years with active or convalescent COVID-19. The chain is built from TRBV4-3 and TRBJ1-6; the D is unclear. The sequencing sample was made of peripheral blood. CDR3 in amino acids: CASSQLGLTGLSGSPLHF. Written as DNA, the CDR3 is TGCGCCAGCAGCCAGTTGGGCCTGACCGGGCTGAGCGGTTCACCCCTCCACTTT.